A single sample gave rise to the 25 T cell receptor beta chains below, sequenced in a study of siplizumab effects on memory and regulatory T cells. Profiled with immunoSEQ multiplex PCR; TCRdb holds only in-frame clones, not every one. The sample contains over 60,000 clones, less than 95% of which appear only once. The sequencing sample was made of CD8+ T cells sorted from blood. All receptors come from a human donor in good health.

In DNA form, the CDR3 reads TGTGCCAGCCTTCGGGACTCTAACAATGAGCAGTTCTTC. It is translated as CASLRDSNNEQFF. J is TRBJ2-1 and V is TRBV6-5; possible D gene TRBD2, 6 bases. The length of the CDR3 is 13 residues. The V end was cut by 8 bases, the J end by 5 bases, with 13 bases between. The germline V gene encodes CDR1 MNHEY and CDR2 SVGAGI.

The genes are TRBV2 and TRBJ1-1; a possible D gene is TRBD1 (5 bases). Trimming pared 10 bases from V and 5 bases from J, leaving 14 bases between. The germline V gene encodes CDR1 SNHLY and CDR2 FYNNEI. The CDR3 sequence is 12 residues long. The CDR3 region has the DNA TGTGCCATCATAAACCAGGGAACTGAAGCTTTCTTT. Translation: CAIINQGTEAFF.

This clone showed up just once. V gene TRBV10-3 combines with J gene TRBJ2-5, with a possible D match to TRBD1 (6 bases). Germline-derived CDR1 and CDR2 are ENHRY and SYGVKD. Trimming took off 4 bases at V and 2 bases at J, with 8 bases between the two ends. The length of the CDR3 is 13 residues. The chain's CDR3 is CAISAQGQETQYF. CDR3 coding DNA: TGTGCCATCAGTGCACAGGGACAAGAGACCCAGTACTTC.

The genes are TRBV4-1 and TRBJ2-5; no reliable D call. The J call may be in error: the DNA end matches TRBJ2-7 better. The CDR3 has 16 amino acids. CDR1 is MGHRA, CDR2 YSYEKL, per germline. CDR3 nucleotides: TGCGCCAGCAGCCAAGATCAAACAGCTCCTTCCTACGAGCAGTACTTC. As protein: CASSQDQTAPSYEQYF.

The V gene is TRBV7-9, the J gene TRBJ1-2, with TRBD1 identical over 9 bases. Germline loops: CDR1 SEHNR, CDR2 FQNEAQ (reference sequence). The V and J ends lost 7 bases and 2 bases, in that order; junction bases with no gene match: 5. The CDR3 contains 14 residues. In DNA, the CDR3 is TGTGCCAGCACCGGGACAGGGAAAAACTATGGCTACACCTTC. It yields the protein CASTGTGKNYGYTF.

The chain employs TRBV7-7 and TRBJ2-2; 7 bases align to TRBD1. Looked up from germline, CDR1 is SSHAT and CDR2 is FNYEAQ (reference sequence). The trim removed 5 bases at V and 6 bases at J, leaving 12 bases unmatched. This CDR3 comprises 16 residues. For the CDR3, the DNA is TGTGCCAGCAGCCCGAGTCCGACAGGGAAGGCCGGGGAGCTGTTTTTT. Its protein product is CASSPSPTGKAGELFF.

This chain links TRBV6-4 with TRBJ1-1; 7 bases match TRBD1. The ends lost 6 bases at V and 6 bases at J; junction bases unmatched: 7. The CDR3 length is 13 residues. The germline V gene has CDR1 MRHNA and CDR2 SNTAGT. The CDR3 reads CASSVLQGAEAFF. DNA of the CDR3: TGTGCCAGCAGCGTATTGCAGGGGGCTGAAGCTTTCTTT.

The chain couples TRBV5-4 to TRBJ2-5; D is unclear. The J call may be in error: the DNA end matches TRBJ2-7 better. The CDR3 loop spans 15 amino acids. Germline values: CDR1 SGHNT, CDR2 YYREEE (reference sequence). The CDR3 coding sequence is TGTGCCAGCAGCTTAACCCCAGGTGTGGCAGACGAGCAGTACTTC. It is translated as CASSLTPGVADEQYF.

This clone has only one observation. V gene TRBV5-1 combines with J gene TRBJ2-1, with a possible D match to TRBD1 (5 bases). Germline CDR1 SGHRS, CDR2 YFSETQ. This CDR3 contains 15 residues. The V end lost 2 bases, the J end lost 1 base, and 10 bases lay between the germline ends. CDR3 nucleotides: TGCGCCAGCAGCTTTAGACAGCCTTCCTACAATGAGCAGTTCTTC. It yields the protein CASSFRQPSYNEQFF.

J is TRBJ1-2 and V is TRBV5-4, with TRBD1 matching 8 bases. V gave up 6 bases and J gave up 4 bases; unmatched junction bases: 14. Germline CDR1 reads SGHNT; CDR2 reads YYREEE (reference sequence). The CDR3 has 16 residues. CDR3 DNA sequence: TGTGCCAGCATAGAGCAGGGGGCGCTTGGCAGCTATGGCTACACCTTC. Protein sequence: CASIEQGALGSYGYTF.

V and J are TRBV19 and TRBJ1-2; TRBD1 matches at 7 bases. CDR1 is LNHDA and CDR2 is SQIVND in the germline V gene (reference sequence). CDR3 length equals 12 residues. V lost 9 bases and J lost 6; bases outside the gene matches: 7. CDR3 DNA sequence: TGTGCCAGCTGGACAGGTTGGCATGGCTACACCTTC. Amino acid sequence: CASWTGWHGYTF.

This clone appeared a few times. V is TRBV28 and J is TRBJ1-1; tentative D call: TRBD1 (6 bases). This CDR3 is 13 amino acids long. Trimming left V 7 bases short and J 1 base short, with 10 bases between. Germline V gene sequence: CDR1 MDHEN, CDR2 SYDVKM. CDR3 loop: CASILTGNTEAFF. In DNA form, the CDR3 reads TGTGCCAGCATCCTGACAGGGAACACTGAAGCTTTCTTT.

The gene calls are TRBV6-1 and TRBJ2-7, with 7 positions matching TRBD1. Looked up from germline, CDR1 is MNHNS and CDR2 is SASEGT. J gave up 6 bases and V 1 base, and 12 bases lay outside the gene matches. The CDR3 loop spans 16 amino acids. CDR3 sequence reads: CASSEEGTAVMREQYF. The CDR3 DNA sequence: TGTGCCAGCAGTGAAGAGGGGACAGCGGTGATGCGCGAGCAGTACTTC.

This rearrangement joins TRBV2 to TRBJ2-7; D gene ambiguous. V lost 0 bases, J lost 5 bases, and 14 bases lay in between. The CDR3 is made up of 15 amino acids. Germline V gene sequence: CDR1 SNHLY, CDR2 FYNNEI. As DNA, the CDR3 is TGTGCCAGCAGTGAAGCGCTCGCGATCCTTGACGAGCAGTACTTC. Encoded protein: CASSEALAILDEQYF.

This chain links TRBV6-1 with TRBJ1-2, with unresolved D. V was trimmed by 2 bases and J by 0 bases, leaving 10 bases between them. CDR1 and CDR2 (germline): MNHNS, SASEGT. The CDR3 loop spans 15 amino acids. The chain's CDR3 is CASSERFSANYGYTF. CDR3 DNA sequence: TGTGCCAGCAGTGAACGGTTCTCAGCTAACTATGGCTACACCTTC.

The V gene is TRBV6-4, the J gene TRBJ2-1; TRBD2 matches 9 bases. This CDR3 has 16 amino acids. V lost 0 bases, J lost 6 bases, and 6 bases stayed unmatched. CDR1 is MRHNA and CDR2 is SNTAGT in the germline V gene. CDR3 region: CASSDSGTSWSNEQFF. The CDR3 nucleotides read TGTGCCAGCAGTGACTCAGGGACTAGCTGGTCCAATGAGCAGTTCTTC.

The V gene is TRBV16, the J gene TRBJ1-1; 8 nucleotides align to TRBD1. This CDR3 comprises 14 residues. Germline CDR1 KGHSY, CDR2 FQNENV. V lost 7 bases to trimming and J lost 0 bases; unmatched junction nucleotides: 4. The CDR3 DNA follows: TGTGCCAGCACCCCGGGACAGGTGAACACTGAAGCTTTCTTT. Translated: CASTPGQVNTEAFF.

The chain has TRBV21-1 and TRBJ2-1; the tabulated D call, TRBD2, remains unverified against the DNA. TRBV21-1 is a pseudogene. The CDR3 runs to 17 residues. In DNA form, the CDR3 reads TGTGCCAGCAGGATGTGTTGGACTAGCGGGGGGTACAATGAGCAGTTCTTC. This encodes CASRMCWTSGGYNEQFF.

J is TRBJ2-7 and V is TRBV6-1; TRBD2 matches at 8 bases. This CDR3 contains 14 residues. The trim removed 7 bases at V and 0 bases at J, leaving 5 bases unmatched. The germline V gene encodes CDR1 MNHNS and CDR2 SASEGT. The CDR3 loop is CASISSGSSYEQYF. CDR3 sequence (DNA): TGTGCCAGCATATCCAGCGGGAGCTCCTACGAGCAGTACTTC.

The chain has TRBV13 and TRBJ2-7; no clear D gene. This CDR3 is built from 13 residues. CDR1 is PRHDT and CDR2 is FYEKMQ in the germline V gene (reference sequence). The V and J ends lost 2 bases and 0 bases respectively, with 5 bases between them. CDR3 DNA sequence: TGTGCCAGCAGCTTACAAGGCTCCTACGAGCAGTACTTC. Encoded protein: CASSLQGSYEQYF.

Turning to this clone: Relative to the germline gene, one junction end is altered; a read error may explain this. The chain links TRBV6-4 to TRBJ2-5; TRBD2 is a possible D gene (6 bases). Germline V CDR1 and CDR2: MRHNA, SNTAGT. The CDR3 contains 11 residues. CDR3 in DNA: TGTGCCAGCAGTGTGTCGGGACGGACTAACTTC. This sequence encodes CASSVSGRTNF.

The rearrangement uses TRBV10-3 and TRBJ2-3; D assignment may be TRBD1 or TRBD2 (7 bases each). V lost 8 bases, J lost 0 bases, and 18 bases lay in between. Germline V gives CDR1 ENHRY, CDR2 SYGVKD. This CDR3 is 16 amino acids long. Here the CDR3 DNA reads TGTGCCATCGGAGTACAGGGGAGGGAAAGCACAGATACGCAGTATTTT. Protein sequence: CAIGVQGRESTDTQYF.

The chain couples TRBV7-9 to TRBJ1-1; 7 bases are a match to TRBD1. The CDR3 is 16 residues long. The V and J ends lost 1 base and 7 bases, in that order; junction bases with no gene match: 12. Germline CDR1 SEHNR, CDR2 FQNEAQ (reference sequence). The CDR3 loop is CASSLDPDRDRNEAFF. The CDR3 nucleotides read TGTGCCAGCAGCTTAGACCCCGACAGGGACCGCAATGAAGCTTTCTTT.

This rearrangement joins TRBV6-5 to TRBJ2-3; a weak D match, TRBD2 (5 bases). Trimming took 2 bases from V and 1 from J, leaving 10 bases between them. The CDR3 length is 15 residues. Germline values: CDR1 MNHEY, CDR2 SVGAGI. Here the CDR3 DNA reads TGTGCCAGCAGTTACCGGTCCGGGGGCACAGATACGCAGTATTTT. It codes for CASSYRSGGTDTQYF.

V is TRBV23-1 and J is TRBJ1-5; D gene unclear. TRBV23-1 is labeled an ORF, and its function is uncertain. Trimming took off 6 bases at V and 0 bases at J, with 12 bases between the two ends. CDR3 size: 15 residues. The DNA for the CDR3 is TGCGCCAGCAGCCTACGTTATGGTAGCAATCAGCCCCAGCATTTT. Its protein product is CASSLRYGSNQPQHF.